This entry lists 2 T cell receptor beta chains sequenced from one sample in a study of T-cell reconstitution after alpha-beta-depleted transplantation in children. Unique molecular identifiers were used to barcode this TCRbeta library. One entry per CDR3 protein results from TCRdb running MiXCR on the PCR reads. The sample holds 200,000 to 250,000 distinct CDR3 sequences; 11% are singletons and the top ten take about 28%. The material sequenced was PBMCs, taken before TCRalphabeta/CD19-depleted stem cell transplant. All receptors derive from a child in the first two years of life with acute myeloid leukemia, due to receive a stem cell transplant.

Many counts were recorded for this clonotype. The gene calls are TRBV7-8 and TRBJ2-1, with D uncertain. V was shortened by 0 bases and J by 10 bases, with 10 bases between the two germline ends. The V gene's germline CDR1 is SGHVS and CDR2 FQNEAQ. This CDR3 spans 13 amino acids. CDR3 protein: CASSLAEVGEQFF. CDR3 coding DNA: TGTGCCAGCAGCTTAGCGGAAGTTGGAGAGCAGTTCTTC.

There are many counts of this clonotype. The V gene is TRBV5-1, the J gene TRBJ1-4; D call uncertain. CDR3 length: 16 amino acids. Germline values: CDR1 SGHRS, CDR2 YFSETQ. V shed 0 bases and J shed 0 bases, with 9 bases lying between them. CDR3 bases: TGCGCCAGCAGCTTGGCAACGGGAGCAACTAATGAAAAACTGTTTTTT. It translates to CASSLATGATNEKLFF.